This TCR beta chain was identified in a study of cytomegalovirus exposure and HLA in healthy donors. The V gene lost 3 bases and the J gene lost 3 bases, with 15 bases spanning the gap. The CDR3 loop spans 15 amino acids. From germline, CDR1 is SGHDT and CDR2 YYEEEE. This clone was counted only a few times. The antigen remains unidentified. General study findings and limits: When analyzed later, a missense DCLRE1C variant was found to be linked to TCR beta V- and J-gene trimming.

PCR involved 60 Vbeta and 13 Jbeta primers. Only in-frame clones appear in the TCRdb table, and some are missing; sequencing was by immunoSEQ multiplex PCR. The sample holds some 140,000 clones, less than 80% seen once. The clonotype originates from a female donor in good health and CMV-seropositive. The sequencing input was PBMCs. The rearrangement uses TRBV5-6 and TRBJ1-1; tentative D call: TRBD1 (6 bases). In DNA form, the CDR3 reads TGTGCCAGCAGCTCCCTGACAGGTTTTTACACTGAAGCTTTCTTT. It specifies CASSSLTGFYTEAFF.